Described below is a single TCR beta chain sequence and its context. Its antigen is not known. This entry is derived from a study of blood T cells in healthy people across ages. Study-wide findings and caveats: Possibly, changes in expanded clonotypes were confounded because donor CMV status was unknown. In long-lived donors, naive CD4+ cell counts and diversity exceeded those of aged donors.

For the second PCR, which ran for roughly 7 to 11 cycles, a sample-barcoded 5' primer and a J-beta primer mix were used. TCRdb reprocessed the 5' RACE reads with MiXCR, giving one entry per CDR3 protein. The data show hundreds of thousands of distinct CDR3 sequences, 55% to 65% seen once. Donors ranged from about 6 to 95 years old and were healthy Caucasians in Russia. Extracted total RNA amounted to at least 5.5 micrograms for each sample. Germline CDR1 is SEHNR and CDR2 is FQNEAQ (reference sequence). The CDR3 is 14 amino acids. Unmatched junction bases numbered 5, after V lost 4 bases and J lost 10 bases.

What was sequenced was blood. This chain uses TRBV7-9 with TRBJ1-6; 9 bases match TRBD1. This TCR came from a man between 25 and 39 years old in good health. CDR3 residues: CASSWGQGLSPLHF. DNA of the CDR3: TGTGCCAGCAGCTGGGGACAGGGACTATCACCCCTCCACTTT.